Below are 29 T cell receptor beta chains sequenced from a single sample in a study of T cell responses to AZD1222 COVID-19 vaccine. Profiled with immunoSEQ multiplex PCR; TCRdb holds only in-frame clones, not every one. The data contain about 120,000 clones, roughly 88% of them singletons. The sequences come from peripheral blood, collected on day 0 of AZD1222 vaccination. The receptors here all came from an adult in good health.

The chain is built from TRBV7-9 and TRBJ2-7; no definite D call. V was cut by 0 bases and J by 6 bases, with 9 bases left in between. The CDR3 is 13 amino acids. Germline V gene lookup returns CDR1 SEHNR and CDR2 FQNEAQ (reference sequence). The CDR3 is CASSLAQSLEQYF. As DNA, the CDR3 is TGTGCCAGCAGCTTAGCGCAGTCCCTCGAGCAGTACTTC. Full variable domain (outside the CDR3, taken from reference TRBV7-9 and TRBJ2-7): DTGVSQNPRHKITKRGQNVTFRCDPISEHNRLYWYRQTLGQGPEFLTYFQNEAQLEKSRLLSDRFSAERPKGSFSTLEIQRTEQGDSAMYLCASSLAQSLEQYFGPGTRLTVT.

The genes are TRBV6-5 and TRBJ2-7; 7 bases are a match to TRBD1. Per germline, CDR1 MNHEY and CDR2 SVGAGI. The CDR3 covers 14 residues. V lost 1 base, J lost 6 bases, and 6 bases stayed unmatched. In DNA form, the CDR3 reads TGTGCCAGCAGTTACTTGACAGGGAAAGGCGAGCAGTACTTC. Amino acids: CASSYLTGKGEQYF.

The genes are TRBV4-3 and TRBJ1-1, with D perhaps TRBD1 (6 bases). The germline gives CDR1 LGHNA, CDR2 YSLEER. The CDR3 has 17 residues. V gave up 1 base and J gave up 0 bases, with 15 bases separating them. In DNA, the CDR3 is TGCGCCAGCAGCCAAGGGCCCCCGGGACAAATGAACACTGAAGCTTTCTTT. This encodes CASSQGPPGQMNTEAFF.

V usage is TRBV9 and J usage is TRBJ2-1; the D gene is possibly TRBD1 (6 bases). Deletions cut 0 bases from V and 7 bases from J, with 14 bases between. The CDR3 totals 15 residues. Germline CDR1 is SGDLS and CDR2 is YYNGEE. The CDR3 here is CASSVVTGKWNEQFF. The CDR3 coding sequence is TGTGCCAGCAGCGTAGTCACAGGGAAGTGGAATGAGCAGTTCTTC.

A note on this clone: The same CDR3 can be traced to other DNA sequences in this sample. This rearrangement joins TRBV19 to TRBJ2-7, with D unresolved. Germline lookup yields CDR1 LNHDA and CDR2 SQIVND (reference sequence). V was shortened by 1 base and J by 5 bases, with 6 bases between the two germline ends. The CDR3 runs to 12 residues. The chain's CDR3 is CASSIGDHEQYF. As DNA, the CDR3 is TGTGCCAGTAGTATAGGGGATCACGAGCAGTACTTC.

V and J are TRBV7-9 and TRBJ1-6; D gene unclear. The CDR3 length is 15 residues. The V gene lost 0 bases and the J gene lost 7 bases, with 10 bases spanning the gap. Germline CDR1 and CDR2: SEHNR and FQNEAQ (reference sequence). CDR3 in DNA: TGTGCCAGCAGCTTAGCGTTGGCCAGCAATTCACCCCTCCACTTT. It specifies CASSLALASNSPLHF.

The chain couples TRBV5-5 to TRBJ2-7; TRBD1 matches 9 bases. The V gene end was trimmed by 0 bases and the J gene end by 6 bases; junction bases not matched to a gene: 10. The CDR3 spans 16 residues. CDR1 SGHKS and CDR2 YYEKEE come from the germline V gene (reference sequence). The CDR3 DNA reads as TGTGCCAGCAGCTTGGCCCCGGGACAGGGAGTCGGCGAGCAGTACTTC. This sequence encodes CASSLAPGQGVGEQYF.

The rearrangement uses TRBV5-4 and TRBJ1-2, with D hard to call. CDR1 SGHNT and CDR2 YYREEE come from the germline V gene (reference sequence). V lost 2 bases and J 4 bases, leaving 12 bases between the germline ends. The CDR3 runs 14 residues. The CDR3 DNA sequence: TGTGCCAGCAGCTTAAATGTAGGAAGCTATGGCTACACCTTC. Protein sequence: CASSLNVGSYGYTF. The full variable domain, completed using reference TRBV5-4 and TRBJ1-2, is ETGVTQSPTHLIKTRGQQVTLRCSSQSGHNTVSWYQQALGQGPQFIFQYYREEENGRGNFPPRFSGLQFPNYSSELNVNALELDDSALYLCASSLNVGSYGYTFGSGTRLTVV.

This chain uses TRBV18 with TRBJ1-1; D is perhaps TRBD1 (6 bases). The CDR3 consists of 15 residues. V lost 8 bases and J lost 0, with 16 bases in between. The V gene's germline CDR1 is KGHSH and CDR2 LQKENI. CDR3 sequence: CASTPLGTLNTEAFF. The CDR3 DNA follows: TGTGCCAGCACGCCCCTCGGGACACTGAACACTGAAGCTTTCTTT.

This clone appeared a few times. V is TRBV30 and J is TRBJ1-4; D is uncertain. V gave up 5 bases and J gave up 1 base, with 17 bases separating them. Germline CDR1 and CDR2: GTSNPN and SVGIG (reference sequence). This CDR3 is 16 amino acids long. In DNA, the CDR3 is TGTGCCTGGGCAATACCTGGAACCGGAACTAATGAAAAACTGTTTTTT. This encodes CAWAIPGTGTNEKLFF. The whole variable domain, remainder taken from reference TRBV30 and TRBJ1-4, is SQTIHQWPATLVQPVGSPLSLECTVEGTSNPNLYWYRQAAGRGLQLLFYSVGIGQISSEVPQNLSASRPQDRQFILSSKKLLLSDSGFYLCAWAIPGTGTNEKLFFGSGTQLSVL.

V gene TRBV11-3 combines with J gene TRBJ1-6, with 7 bases fitting TRBD1. CDR3 length equals 13 residues. Germline values: CDR1 SGHNT, CDR2 YENEEA. The ends lost 5 bases at V and 7 bases at J; junction bases unmatched: 2. CDR3 bases: TGTGCCAGCAGCCCGGACAGGAATTCACCCCTCCACTTT. Translated: CASSPDRNSPLHF.

The chain carries TRBV6-5 and TRBJ1-2, with a tentative D call TRBD1 (5 bases). This CDR3 spans 14 amino acids. Germline loops: CDR1 MNHEY, CDR2 SVGAGI. V gave up 5 bases and J gave up 4 bases, with 14 bases separating them. The CDR3 sequence: CASSQSGLSYGYTF. Here the CDR3 DNA reads TGTGCCAGCAGTCAGTCAGGGTTGAGCTATGGCTACACCTTC.

The V call is TRBV20-1, the J call TRBJ2-3; 8 bases agree with TRBD2. This CDR3 is built from 11 residues. With 5 bases clipped from V and 7 bases from J, the junction kept 2 bases outside the gene matches. Germline V CDR1 and CDR2: DFQATT, SNEGSKA (reference sequence). The CDR3 loop reads CSARGGNTQYF. The DNA for the CDR3 is TGCAGTGCTCGGGGGGGGAATACGCAGTATTTT.

This chain connects TRBV9 to TRBJ2-5; tentatively, D is TRBD2 (5 bases). The CDR3 is made up of 15 amino acids. V lost 0 bases, J lost 1 base, and 10 bases lay in between. The V gene's germline CDR1 is SGDLS and CDR2 YYNGEE. In DNA, the CDR3 is TGTGCCAGCAGCGTAGTGGGTGGACTCCAAGAGACCCAGTACTTC. Its translation: CASSVVGGLQETQYF.

The chain combines TRBV28 with TRBJ2-7; TRBD1 matches 8 bases. J gave up 2 bases and V 6 bases, and 3 bases lay outside the gene matches. Germline-derived CDR1 and CDR2 are MDHEN and SYDVKM. The CDR3 contains 13 residues. The CDR3 spells CASRRQGPYEQYF. For the CDR3, the DNA is TGTGCCAGCAGGCGACAGGGGCCCTACGAGCAGTACTTC.

The rearrangement links TRBV27 to TRBJ2-5; D ambiguous. The germline V gene has CDR1 MNHEY and CDR2 SMNVEV (reference sequence). The CDR3 runs 11 residues. Trimming left V 4 bases short and J 9 bases short, with 9 bases between. CDR3 residues: CASSSPQAQYF. In DNA form, the CDR3 reads TGTGCCAGCAGTTCCCCGCAGGCCCAGTACTTC.

The J gene is TRBJ1-3, the V gene TRBV5-1; TRBD1 matches at 7 bases. The CDR3 covers 13 residues. Losses at the gene ends were 4 bases for V and 4 bases for J; bases not matched to a gene: 2. In germline, CDR1 is SGHRS, CDR2 YFSETQ. The CDR3 DNA sequence: TGCGCCAGCAGCCAGGGACAGGGAAACACCATATATTTT. Translated: CASSQGQGNTIYF.

This clone was detected only once. This rearrangement joins TRBV7-9 to TRBJ2-2; 8 nucleotides line up with TRBD1. CDR1 SEHNR and CDR2 FQNEAQ come from the germline V gene (reference sequence). This CDR3 region has 16 residues. The J segment lost 7 bases and the V segment lost 0 bases, leaving 7 bases of the junction unmatched. CDR3 residues: CASSLAWGQVLGELFF. The CDR3 region has the DNA TGTGCCAGCAGCTTAGCGTGGGGACAGGTGCTCGGGGAGCTGTTTTTT.

The chain carries TRBV4-1 and TRBJ1-2; 8 bases are shared with TRBD1. Unmatched junction bases numbered 6, after V lost 2 bases and J lost 4 bases. Germline V lookup: CDR1 MGHRA, CDR2 YSYEKL. CDR3 length equals 15 residues. In DNA form, the CDR3 reads TGCGCCAGCAGCCAAACCGGACAGGGTTTCTATGGCTACACCTTC. It translates to CASSQTGQGFYGYTF.

The chain carries TRBV6-5 and TRBJ1-1; the D gene is possibly TRBD1 (6 bases). The V gene lost 3 bases and the J gene lost 5 bases, with 19 bases spanning the gap. CDR3 length: 16 residues. Germline CDR1 MNHEY, CDR2 SVGAGI. In DNA, the CDR3 is TGTGCCAGCAGTTATCGGGGCTGGGGGGCAGGGACTGAAGCTTTCTTT. It yields the protein CASSYRGWGAGTEAFF.

The chain carries TRBV13 and TRBJ2-5; perhaps D is TRBD1 or TRBD2 (5 bases each). This CDR3 spans 14 amino acids. CDR1 is PRHDT, CDR2 FYEKMQ, per germline (reference sequence). V shed 1 base and J shed 7 bases, with 13 bases lying between them. The CDR3 sequence: CASSLEQFGGTQYF. CDR3 sequence (DNA): TGTGCCAGCAGCTTAGAGCAGTTTGGGGGGACCCAGTACTTC.

This chain joins TRBV10-3 and TRBJ1-1; tentative D call: TRBD1 (6 bases). The V gene's germline CDR1 is ENHRY and CDR2 SYGVKD. The V end lost 4 bases, the J end lost 0 bases, and 15 bases lay between the germline ends. The CDR3 consists of 16 residues. CDR3 sequence: CAISGGGGDVNTEAFF. The CDR3, as DNA: TGTGCCATCAGTGGCGGAGGGGGGGACGTGAACACTGAAGCTTTCTTT.

This chain uses TRBV27 with TRBJ2-7; D remains ambiguous. Per germline, CDR1 MNHEY and CDR2 SMNVEV (reference sequence). This CDR3 spans 15 amino acids. V dropped 5 bases and J dropped 0 bases, with 14 bases sitting between them. The CDR3 is CASSPLGSLSYEQYF. Here the CDR3 DNA reads TGTGCCAGCAGTCCCCTCGGCAGCCTCTCCTACGAGCAGTACTTC.

This clone appeared once. The chain links TRBV2 to TRBJ1-1, with D possibly TRBD1 on 5 matching bases. This CDR3 region has 14 residues. Germline V gives CDR1 SNHLY, CDR2 FYNNEI. Trimming took off 4 bases at V and 5 bases at J, with 14 bases between the two ends. CDR3 DNA sequence: TGTGCCAGCAGTGGCAATCTAAGGGGAACTGAAGCTTTCTTT. Translation: CASSGNLRGTEAFF.

The genes are TRBV7-9 and TRBJ1-2; D not certain. Looked up from germline, CDR1 is SEHNR and CDR2 is FQNEAQ (reference sequence). This CDR3 region has 13 residues. V gave up 1 base and J gave up 6 bases, with 9 bases separating them. CDR3 in amino acids: CASSLGSLHGYTF. The CDR3 DNA is TGTGCCAGCAGCTTAGGGTCTCTCCATGGCTACACCTTC.

The gene calls are TRBV19 and TRBJ1-2; TRBD1 matches 9 bases. Germline V lookup: CDR1 LNHDA, CDR2 SQIVND (reference sequence). Germline trimming cut 6 bases from V and 0 bases from J; bases unmatched to any gene: 2. The CDR3 is 14 residues long. CDR3 nucleotide sequence: TGTGCCAGTAGGGACAGGGGATCTAACTATGGCTACACCTTC. Protein: CASRDRGSNYGYTF. Full variable domain (outside the CDR3, taken from reference TRBV19 and TRBJ1-2): DGGITQSPKYLFRKEGQNVTLSCEQNLNHDAMYWYRQDPGQGLRLIYYSQIVNDFQKGDIAEGYSVSREKKESFPLTVTSAQKNPTAFYLCASRDRGSNYGYTFGSGTRLTVV.

The chain uses TRBV29-1 and TRBJ2-3, with D possibly TRBD2 on 5 matching bases. Germline values: CDR1 SQVTM, CDR2 ANQGSEA. Trimming cost V 3 bases and J 4 bases, with 14 bases left between them. CDR3 length equals 14 residues. The CDR3 DNA reads as TGCAGCGTTGAGAGGGCCGTGGGGTCAGATACGCAGTATTTT. This translates into CSVERAVGSDTQYF.

The chain has TRBV5-1 and TRBJ1-5, with D maybe TRBD1 (6 bases). Germline V gene data show CDR1 as SGHRS and CDR2 as YFSETQ. Trimming stripped 0 bases from V and 5 bases from J, with 9 bases between. This CDR3 is 14 amino acids long. This CDR3 is CASSLGTVDQPQHF. DNA of the CDR3: TGCGCCAGCAGCTTGGGGACAGTTGATCAGCCCCAGCATTTT.

V and J are TRBV10-3 and TRBJ2-2; 8 nucleotides line up with TRBD1. The CDR3 length is 14 residues. CDR1 is ENHRY, CDR2 SYGVKD, per germline. V trimming: 6 bases; J trimming: 11 bases; junction bases outside the gene matches: 11. The CDR3 loop is CAISRGTGFTELFF. As DNA, the CDR3 is TGTGCCATCAGCCGCGGGACAGGTTTTACTGAGCTGTTTTTT.